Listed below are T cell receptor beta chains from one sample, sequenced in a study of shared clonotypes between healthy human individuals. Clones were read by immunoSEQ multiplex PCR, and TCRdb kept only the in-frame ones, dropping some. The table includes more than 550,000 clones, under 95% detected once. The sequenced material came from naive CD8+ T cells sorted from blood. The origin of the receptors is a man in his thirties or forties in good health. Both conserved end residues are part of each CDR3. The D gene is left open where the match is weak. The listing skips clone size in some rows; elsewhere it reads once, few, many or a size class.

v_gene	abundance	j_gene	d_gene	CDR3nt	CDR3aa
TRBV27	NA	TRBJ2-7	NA	TGTGCCAGCGGGTTTTACGAGCAGTACTTC	CASGFYEQYF
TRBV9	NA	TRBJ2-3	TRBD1	TGTGCCAGCAGCGCCCGGACAGGGGGCGGGACAGATACGCAGTATTTT	CASSARTGGGTDTQYF
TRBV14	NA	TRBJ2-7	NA	TGTGCCAGCAGCCAAGATCACGGGACAAATGCCTACGAGCAGTACTTC	CASSQDHGTNAYEQYF
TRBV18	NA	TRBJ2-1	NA	TGTGCCAGCTCACCGGGGCTTAGGAATGAGCAGTTCTTC	CASSPGLRNEQFF
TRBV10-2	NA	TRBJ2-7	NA	TGCGCCAGCAGTGATCCTGGGCATTACCCCGCCTACGAGCAGTACTTC	CASSDPGHYPAYEQYF
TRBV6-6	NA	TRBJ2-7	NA	TGTGCCAGCAGTTACGGTCGGACAGCAGCCTACGAGCAGTACTTC	CASSYGRTAAYEQYF
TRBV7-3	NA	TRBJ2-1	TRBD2	TGTGCCAGCAGCTTAGGGCGTAGCGGGAGGTACAATGAGCAGTTCTTC	CASSLGRSGRYNEQFF
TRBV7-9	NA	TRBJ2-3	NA	TGTGCCAGCAGCTCCCCGTCGAGTCTAAGCACAGATACGCAGTATTTT	CASSSPSSLSTDTQYF
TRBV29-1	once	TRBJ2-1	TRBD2	TGCAGCGGAAGGGGCGACGTACTAGCGGGAGTTCTCTATGAGCAGTTCTTC	CSGRGDVLAGVLYEQFF
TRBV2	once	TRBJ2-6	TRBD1	TGTGCCAGCAGTGAACAGAGACAGGGTTCTGGGGCCAACGTCCTGACTTTC	CASSEQRQGSGANVLTF
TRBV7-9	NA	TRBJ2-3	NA	TGTGCCAGCAGCTTAGTAAGTCAATTGGATACGCAGTATTTT	CASSLVSQLDTQYF
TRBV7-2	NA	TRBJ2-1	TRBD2	TGTGCCAGCAGCTCCGGGACTAGCGGAGTCAATGAGCAGTTCTTC	CASSSGTSGVNEQFF
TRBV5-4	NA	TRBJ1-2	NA	TGTGCCAGCAGCTTGGTGGAGACAGCTAGGGACGGCACCTTC	CASSLVETARDGTF
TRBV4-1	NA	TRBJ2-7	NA	TGCGCCAGCAGCCAAGAAGGAGGCCTCGGCGAGCAGTACTTC	CASSQEGGLGEQYF
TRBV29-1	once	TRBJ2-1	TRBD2	TGCAGCGTTGAAGGACTAGCGGGAGAAGGCGAGCAGTTCTTC	CSVEGLAGEGEQFF
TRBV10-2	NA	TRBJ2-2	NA	TGCGCCAGCAGTTCCCGGACCGGGGAGCTGTTTTTT	CASSSRTGELFF
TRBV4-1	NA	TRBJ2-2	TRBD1	TGCGCCAGCAGCCCCGCAGGGCTACCGGGACAGTACACCGGGGAGCTGTTTTTT	CASSPAGLPGQYTGELFF
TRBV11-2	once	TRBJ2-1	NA	TGTGCCAGCAGCGTCATCCGCGACAGAGACAATGAGCAGTTCTTC	CASSVIRDRDNEQFF
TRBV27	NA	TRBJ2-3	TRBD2	TGTGCCAGCAGTTTAAGACTAGCGGGGACAGATACGCAGTATTTT	CASSLRLAGTDTQYF
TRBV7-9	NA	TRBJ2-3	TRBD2	TGTGCCAGCAGCGTGCGGACTAGCGGGAGGGCCCGGGTACCTGATACGCAGTATTTT	CASSVRTSGRARVPDTQYF
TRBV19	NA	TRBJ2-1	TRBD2	TGTGCCAGTAGCCTAGCGGGAGGCCACAATGAGCAGTTCTTC	CASSLAGGHNEQFF
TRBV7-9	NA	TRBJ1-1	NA	TGTGCCAGCAGCTTAGTGGGAAGAATGAACACTGAAGCTTTCTTT	CASSLVGRMNTEAFF
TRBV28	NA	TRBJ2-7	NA	TGTGCCAGCAGTCTCGGGAGAACCTACGAGCAGTACTTC	CASSLGRTYEQYF
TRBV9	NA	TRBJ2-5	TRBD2	TGTGCCAGCAGCGTCGGGGGGGAGACCCAGTACTTC	CASSVGGETQYF
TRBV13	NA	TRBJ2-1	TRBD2	TGTGCCAGCAGCCTCGGAGCGGGAAGCTCCTACAATGAGCAGTTCTTC	CASSLGAGSSYNEQFF
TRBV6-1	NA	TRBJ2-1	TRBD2	TGTGCCAGCAGTGAAGCGGGGAGGGCCTTTGACGAGCAGTTCTTC	CASSEAGRAFDEQFF
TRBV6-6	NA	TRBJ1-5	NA	TGTGCCAGCACCTTTATAGGGCGGATCAATCAGCCCCAGCATTTT	CASTFIGRINQPQHF
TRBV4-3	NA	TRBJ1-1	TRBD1	TGCGCCAGCAGCCTGGGCGGAGGGGGCTCTGAAGCTTTCTTT	CASSLGGGGSEAFF
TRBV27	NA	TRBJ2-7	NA	TGTGCCAGCAGTAGTGTCCGGGACGGAGGCTCCTACGAGCAGTACTTC	CASSSVRDGGSYEQYF
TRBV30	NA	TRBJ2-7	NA	TGTGCCTGTTCCCAGGGAGGCGAGCAGTACTTC	CACSQGGEQYF
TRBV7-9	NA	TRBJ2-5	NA	TGTGCCAGCAGCTTAGCCACCTTACAGGGGACCCAGTACTTC	CASSLATLQGTQYF
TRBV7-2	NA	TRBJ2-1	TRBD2	TGTGCCAGCAGCTCCACCCCCGGACTAGGGTATGAGCAGTTCTTC	CASSSTPGLGYEQFF
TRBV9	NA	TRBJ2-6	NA	TGTGCCAGCAGCCCCGCAAGCGGGGCCAACGTCCTGACTTTC	CASSPASGANVLTF
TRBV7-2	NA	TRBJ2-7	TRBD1	TGTGCCAGCAGCCCCCCCTCGGACAGGGTATACGAGCAGTACTTC	CASSPPSDRVYEQYF
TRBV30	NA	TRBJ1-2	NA	TGTGCCTGGACTGGCCTTGATAAGGGGAACTATGGCTACACCTTC	CAWTGLDKGNYGYTF
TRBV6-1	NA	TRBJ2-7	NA	TGTGCCAGCAGTGAAGTTGGACAGTCCTACGAGCAGTACTTC	CASSEVGQSYEQYF
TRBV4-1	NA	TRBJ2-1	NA	TGCGCCAGCAGCCAAGAACATCTCGTGGGGGAGAATGAGCAGTTCTTC	CASSQEHLVGENEQFF
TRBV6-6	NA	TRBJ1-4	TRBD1	TGTGCCAGCGACTCAAAGACAGGGTTAGATGAAAAACTGTTTTTT	CASDSKTGLDEKLFF
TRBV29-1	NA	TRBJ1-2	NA	TGCAGCGTTTTTTATAACAGAGACACTAACTATGGCTACACCTTC	CSVFYNRDTNYGYTF
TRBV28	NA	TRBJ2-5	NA	TGTGCCAGCAGCCCTGCGGGCGAGACCCAGTACTTC	CASSPAGETQYF